Here is one T cell receptor (beta chain) with its context. Its antigen remains unknown. The study ran its PCR with 60 Vbeta and 13 Jbeta primers. Libraries were prepared by immunoSEQ multiplex PCR; TCRdb keeps only in-frame clonotypes and omits some of them. The sample includes more than 60,000 clones, 80% to 90% of them seen just once. The data were obtained in a study of cytomegalovirus exposure and HLA in healthy donors. Study as a whole: Earlier, 150 million to 200 million T cells were analyzed, and fewer than 120 million unique TCR beta sequences were found among them.

Per the germline V gene, CDR1 is SEHNR and CDR2 is FQNEAQ (reference sequence). V was shortened by 1 base and J by 3 bases, with 5 bases between the two germline ends. The CDR3 has 13 residues. Study conclusions and caveats: CMV antigen specificity of a few CMV-associated chains was confirmed in vitro. The study listed 150 to 200 cytomegalovirus-associated TCR beta chains.

V gene TRBV7-9 combines with J gene TRBJ2-3; no clear D gene. This receptor was identified in a man between 65 and 80 years old in good health and CMV-seropositive. The sequenced sample consisted of PBMCs. CDR3 amino acids: CASSLGATDTQYF. In DNA, the CDR3 is TGTGCCAGCAGCTTAGGAGCAACAGATACGCAGTATTTT.